This passage covers 7 T cell receptor beta chains from one sample sequenced in a study of T cell changes during pregnancy in multiple sclerosis. Measured with immunoSEQ multiplex PCR; TCRdb has only the in-frame clones, and not every one. Of about 41,000 clones listed, 89% were seen once; the top ten hold more than 0.55%. The sample was CD4+ T cells from peripheral blood mononuclear cells, taken in the first trimester of pregnancy. These receptor sequences come from a female donor with multiple sclerosis, enrolled in a pregnancy study.

The chain combines TRBV6-5 with TRBJ2-7, with D possibly being TRBD1 (6 bases). V was cut by 7 bases and J by 4 bases, with 20 bases left in between. CDR3 length: 15 amino acids. The germline V gene has CDR1 MNHEY and CDR2 SVGAGI. CDR3: CASNAKGGGVYEQYF. Here the CDR3 DNA reads TGTGCCAGCAACGCCAAAGGGGGTGGGGTATACGAGCAGTACTTC.

This sequence joins TRBV5-1 and TRBJ2-3; D remains unclear. Germline V gene lookup returns CDR1 SGHRS and CDR2 YFSETQ. V lost 0 bases, J lost 3 bases, and 5 bases lay in between. The CDR3 runs 13 residues. As DNA, the CDR3 is TGCGCCAGCAGCTTGGGCAGGACAGATACGCAGTATTTT. Translated: CASSLGRTDTQYF.

This clone was counted once. The chain has TRBV5-4 and TRBJ2-7; a possible D gene is TRBD1 (6 bases). In germline, CDR1 is SGHNT, CDR2 YYREEE (reference sequence). CDR3 length: 14 residues. Trimming pared 4 bases from V and 3 bases from J, leaving 14 bases between. In DNA form, the CDR3 reads TGTGCCAGCAGCCCCCCACAGGGTAACTACGAGCAGTACTTC. Protein: CASSPPQGNYEQYF. The variable domain in full, with the rest retrieved from reference TRBV5-4 and TRBJ2-7, is ETGVTQSPTHLIKTRGQQVTLRCSSQSGHNTVSWYQQALGQGPQFIFQYYREEENGRGNFPPRFSGLQFPNYSSELNVNALELDDSALYLCASSPPQGNYEQYFGPGTRLTVT.

This clone has just one count. The chain links TRBV25-1 to TRBJ2-7; TRBD1 is a possible D gene (6 bases). The CDR3 consists of 13 residues. V lost 1 base and J lost 3, with 7 bases in between. The germline CDR1 and CDR2 sequences are MGHDK and SYGVNS. The CDR3 spells CASSESRGYEQYF. The CDR3 DNA follows: TGTGCCAGCAGTGAATCCAGGGGCTACGAGCAGTACTTC.

V and J are TRBV7-3 and TRBJ2-3; 7 positions match TRBD2. The CDR3 covers 14 residues. From germline, CDR1 is SGHTA and CDR2 FQGTGA. V trimming: 1 base; J trimming: 6 bases; junction bases outside the gene matches: 4. The CDR3: CASSLSGSRDTQYF. In nucleotides, the CDR3 is TGTGCCAGCAGCTTAAGCGGGAGCCGGGATACGCAGTATTTT.

This clone was recorded only once. CDR3 in amino acids: CASIPDQGSSSYEQYF. In DNA, the CDR3 is TGTGCCAGCATCCCTGATCAGGGTTCTAGCTCCTACGAGCAGTACTTC. The V gene is TRBV28, the J gene TRBJ2-7, with D possibly TRBD1 on 5 matching bases. CDR1 MDHEN and CDR2 SYDVKM come from the germline V gene. V lost 7 bases and J 0 bases, leaving 19 bases between the germline ends. The CDR3 has 16 residues.

This clone was detected only a few times. The chain's CDR3 is CASSRTGTGVNTEAFF. As DNA, the CDR3 is TGCGCCAGCAGCCGGACCGGGACAGGGGTGAACACTGAAGCTTTCTTT. J is TRBJ1-1 and V is TRBV4-1; 10 bases map to TRBD1. CDR1 is MGHRA, CDR2 YSYEKL, per germline. The length of the CDR3 is 16 residues. V was clipped by 4 bases and J by 0 bases; unmatched bases: 5.